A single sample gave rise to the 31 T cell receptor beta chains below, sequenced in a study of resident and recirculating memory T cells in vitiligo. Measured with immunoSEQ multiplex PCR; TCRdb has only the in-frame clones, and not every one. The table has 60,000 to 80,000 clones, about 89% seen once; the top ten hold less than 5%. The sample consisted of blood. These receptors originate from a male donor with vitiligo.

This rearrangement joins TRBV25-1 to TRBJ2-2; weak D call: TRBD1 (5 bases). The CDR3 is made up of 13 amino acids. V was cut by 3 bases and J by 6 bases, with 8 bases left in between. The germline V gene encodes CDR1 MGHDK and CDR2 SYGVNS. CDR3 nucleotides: TGTGCCAGCAGTGAGCAGGGTCCCGGGGAGCTGTTTTTT. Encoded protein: CASSEQGPGELFF.

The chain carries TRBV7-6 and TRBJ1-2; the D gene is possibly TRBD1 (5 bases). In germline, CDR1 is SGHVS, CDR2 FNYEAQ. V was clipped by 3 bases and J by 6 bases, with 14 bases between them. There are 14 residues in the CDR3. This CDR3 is CASSLAAGKDGYTF. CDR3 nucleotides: TGTGCCAGCAGCTTGGCCGCAGGGAAGGATGGCTACACCTTC.

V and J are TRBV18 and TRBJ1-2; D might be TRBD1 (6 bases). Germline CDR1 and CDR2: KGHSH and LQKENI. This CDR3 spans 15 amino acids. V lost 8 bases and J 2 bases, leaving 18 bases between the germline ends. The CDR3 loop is CASRVGGAPNYGYTF. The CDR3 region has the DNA TGTGCCAGCCGGGTCGGGGGGGCGCCCAACTATGGCTACACCTTC.

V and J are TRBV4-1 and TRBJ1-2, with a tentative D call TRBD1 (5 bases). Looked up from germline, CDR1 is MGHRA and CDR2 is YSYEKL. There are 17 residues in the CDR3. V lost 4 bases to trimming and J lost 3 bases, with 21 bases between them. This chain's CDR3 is CASSLGTRTHSDYGYTF. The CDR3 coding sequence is TGCGCCAGCAGCCTAGGCACTCGGACACACTCAGACTATGGCTACACCTTC.

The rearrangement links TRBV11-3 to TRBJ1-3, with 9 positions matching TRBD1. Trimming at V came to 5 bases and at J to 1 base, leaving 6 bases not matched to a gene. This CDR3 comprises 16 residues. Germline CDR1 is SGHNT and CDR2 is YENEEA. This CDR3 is CASSLSGTGSGNTIYF. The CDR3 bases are TGTGCCAGCAGCCTATCCGGGACAGGGTCTGGAAACACCATATATTTT.

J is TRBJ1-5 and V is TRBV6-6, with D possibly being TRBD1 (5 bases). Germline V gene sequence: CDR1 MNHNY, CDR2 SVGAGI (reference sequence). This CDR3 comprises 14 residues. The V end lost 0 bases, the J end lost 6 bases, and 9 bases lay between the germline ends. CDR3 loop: CASSYSGGGQPQHF. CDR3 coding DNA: TGTGCCAGCAGTTACTCGGGGGGAGGTCAGCCCCAGCATTTT.

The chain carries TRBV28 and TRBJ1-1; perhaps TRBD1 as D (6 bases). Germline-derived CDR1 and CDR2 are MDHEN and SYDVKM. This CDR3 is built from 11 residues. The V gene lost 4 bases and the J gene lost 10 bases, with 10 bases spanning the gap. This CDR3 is CASSSQGRAFF. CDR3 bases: TGTGCCAGCAGTTCACAGGGTAGAGCTTTCTTT.

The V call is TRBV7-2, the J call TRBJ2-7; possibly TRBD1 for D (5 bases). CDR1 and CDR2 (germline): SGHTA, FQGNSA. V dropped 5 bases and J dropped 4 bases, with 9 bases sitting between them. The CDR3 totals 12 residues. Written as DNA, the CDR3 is TGTGCCAGCAGCACCGACAGTTACGAGCAGTACTTC. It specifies CASSTDSYEQYF.

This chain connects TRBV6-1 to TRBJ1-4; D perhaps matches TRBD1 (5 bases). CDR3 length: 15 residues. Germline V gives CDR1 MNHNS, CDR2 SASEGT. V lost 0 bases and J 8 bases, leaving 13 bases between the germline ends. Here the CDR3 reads CASSEARGGVEKLFF. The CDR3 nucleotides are TGTGCCAGCAGTGAAGCGCGGGGGGGAGTAGAAAAACTGTTTTTT.

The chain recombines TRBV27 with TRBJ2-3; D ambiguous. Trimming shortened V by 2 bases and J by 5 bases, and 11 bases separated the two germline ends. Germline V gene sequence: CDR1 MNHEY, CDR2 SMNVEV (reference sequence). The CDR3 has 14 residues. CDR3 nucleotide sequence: TGTGCCAGCAGTTTAAGCCGTGCCGGAGATACGCAGTATTTT. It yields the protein CASSLSRAGDTQYF.

CDR3: CASSFGTGYQPQHF. The CDR3 DNA follows: TGTGCCAGCAGCTTCGGGACAGGGTATCAGCCCCAGCATTTT. This chain joins TRBV7-2 and TRBJ1-5, with TRBD1 matching over 9 bases. The length of the CDR3 is 14 residues. Germline assignment: CDR1 SGHTA and CDR2 FQGNSA. The junction had 2 bases not matched to a gene; V was cut back by 3 bases and J by 5 bases.

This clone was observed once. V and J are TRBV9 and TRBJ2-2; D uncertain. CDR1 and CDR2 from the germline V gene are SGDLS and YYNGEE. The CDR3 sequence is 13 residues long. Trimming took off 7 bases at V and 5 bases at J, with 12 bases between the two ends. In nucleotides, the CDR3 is TGTGCCAGCGCGGCGTTTGGGACCGGGGAGCTGTTTTTT. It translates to CASAAFGTGELFF.

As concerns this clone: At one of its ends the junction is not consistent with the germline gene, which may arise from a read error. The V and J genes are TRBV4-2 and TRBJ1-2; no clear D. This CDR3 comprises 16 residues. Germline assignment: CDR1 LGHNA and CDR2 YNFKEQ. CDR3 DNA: TGTGTCAGCAGCCAAGACGCGGGAGCGGCTACGGATGGCTACACCTTC. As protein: CVSSQDAGAATDGYTF.

The CDR3 DNA follows: TGTGCCAGCAGCTTAGGGCAGGGCTTCTACAATGAGCAGTTCTTC. Its translation is CASSLGQGFYNEQFF. V usage is TRBV7-6 and J usage is TRBJ2-1; tentatively, D is TRBD1 (5 bases). The germline V gene encodes CDR1 SGHVS and CDR2 FNYEAQ. The V end was cut by 1 base, the J end by 3 bases, with 10 bases between. The CDR3 loop spans 15 amino acids. Full variable domain (rest looked up from reference TRBV7-6 and TRBJ2-1): GAGVSQSPRYKVTKRGQDVALRCDPISGHVSLYWYRQALGQGPEFLTYFNYEAQQDKSGLPNDRFSAERPEGSISTLTIQRTEQRDSAMYRCASSLGQGFYNEQFFGPGTRLTVL.

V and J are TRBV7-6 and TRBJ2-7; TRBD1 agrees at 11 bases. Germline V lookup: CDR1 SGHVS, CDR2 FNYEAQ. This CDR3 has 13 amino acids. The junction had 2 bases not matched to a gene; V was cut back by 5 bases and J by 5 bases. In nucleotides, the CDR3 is TGTGCCAGCAGCCGGGACAGGGGGAACGAGCAGTACTTC. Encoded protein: CASSRDRGNEQYF.

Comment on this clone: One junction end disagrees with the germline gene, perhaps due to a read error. The CDR3 DNA sequence: TGTGCCTGGAGTGTACGCCTTGAACAGGGCACACCACAGACTGACTTC. Residues: CAWSVRLEQGTPQTDF. This chain joins TRBV30 and TRBJ2-7; tentative D call: TRBD1 (6 bases). Germline loops: CDR1 GTSNPN, CDR2 SVGIG (reference sequence). The CDR3 has 16 residues.

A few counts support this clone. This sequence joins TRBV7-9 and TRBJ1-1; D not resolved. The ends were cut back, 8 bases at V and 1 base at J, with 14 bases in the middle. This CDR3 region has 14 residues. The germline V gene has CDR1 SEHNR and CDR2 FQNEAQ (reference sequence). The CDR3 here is CASGYYMENTEAFF. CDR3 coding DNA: TGTGCCAGCGGCTACTACATGGAGAACACTGAAGCTTTCTTT.

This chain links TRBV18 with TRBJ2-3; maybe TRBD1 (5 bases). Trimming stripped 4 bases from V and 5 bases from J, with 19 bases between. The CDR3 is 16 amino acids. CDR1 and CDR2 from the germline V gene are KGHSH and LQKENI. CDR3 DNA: TGTGCCAGCTCACGTCTGGTACGACAGCAGATAGATACGCAGTATTTT. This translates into CASSRLVRQQIDTQYF.

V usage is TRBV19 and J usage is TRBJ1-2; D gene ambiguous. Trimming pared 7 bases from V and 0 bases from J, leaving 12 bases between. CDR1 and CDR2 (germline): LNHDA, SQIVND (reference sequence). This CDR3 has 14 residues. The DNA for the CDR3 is TGTGCCAGTATCGATGAGGGTTCTAACTATGGCTACACCTTC. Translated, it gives CASIDEGSNYGYTF.

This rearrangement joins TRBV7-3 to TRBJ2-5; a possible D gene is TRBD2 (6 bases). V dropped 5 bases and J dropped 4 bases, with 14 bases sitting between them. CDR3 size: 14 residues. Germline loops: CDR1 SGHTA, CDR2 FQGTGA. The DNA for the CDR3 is TGTGCCAGCAGCCTTAATCAGGGAGGAGAGACCCAGTACTTC. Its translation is CASSLNQGGETQYF.

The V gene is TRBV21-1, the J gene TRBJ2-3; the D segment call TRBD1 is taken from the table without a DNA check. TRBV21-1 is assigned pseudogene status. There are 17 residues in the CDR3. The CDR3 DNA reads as TGTGCCAGCAGCAAAAGGGGACAGGTTCGAAGCACAGATACGCAGTATTTT. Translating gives CASSKRGQVRSTDTQYF.

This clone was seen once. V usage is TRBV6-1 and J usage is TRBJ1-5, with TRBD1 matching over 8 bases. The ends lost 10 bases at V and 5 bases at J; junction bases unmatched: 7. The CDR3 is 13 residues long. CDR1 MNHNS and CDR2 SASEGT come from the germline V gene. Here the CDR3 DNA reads TGTGCCACCACACGCAGGGGGCATCAGCCCCAGCATTTT. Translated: CATTRRGHQPQHF.

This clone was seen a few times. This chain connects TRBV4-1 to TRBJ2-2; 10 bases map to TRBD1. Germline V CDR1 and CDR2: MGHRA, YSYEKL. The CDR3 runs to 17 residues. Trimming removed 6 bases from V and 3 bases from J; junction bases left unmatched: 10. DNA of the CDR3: TGCGCCAGCAGATCGGTTCTCGGGACAGGGGACACCGGGGAGCTGTTTTTT. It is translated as CASRSVLGTGDTGELFF.

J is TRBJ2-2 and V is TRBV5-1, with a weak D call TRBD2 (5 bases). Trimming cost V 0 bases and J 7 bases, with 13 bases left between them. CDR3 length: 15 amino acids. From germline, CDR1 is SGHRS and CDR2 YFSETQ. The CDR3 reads CASSLGVGDHGELFF. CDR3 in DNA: TGCGCCAGCAGCTTGGGGGTCGGGGATCACGGGGAGCTGTTTTTT.

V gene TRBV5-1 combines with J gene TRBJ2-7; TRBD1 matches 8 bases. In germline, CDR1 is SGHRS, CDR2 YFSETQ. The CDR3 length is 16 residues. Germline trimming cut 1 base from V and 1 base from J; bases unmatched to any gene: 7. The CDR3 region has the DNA TGCGCCAGCAGCTTGAGGGCAGGGGGCATTTCCTACGAGCAGTACTTC. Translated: CASSLRAGGISYEQYF.

The CDR3 coding sequence is TGTGCCATCAGTGAGCGAGACAGGGGGCGCGATGAAAAACTGTTTTTT. This codes for CAISERDRGRDEKLFF. This chain connects TRBV10-3 to TRBJ1-4; 10 nucleotides agree with TRBD1. The CDR3 has 16 amino acids. The germline CDR1 and CDR2 sequences are ENHRY and SYGVKD. The ends lost 2 bases at V and 6 bases at J; junction bases unmatched: 6.

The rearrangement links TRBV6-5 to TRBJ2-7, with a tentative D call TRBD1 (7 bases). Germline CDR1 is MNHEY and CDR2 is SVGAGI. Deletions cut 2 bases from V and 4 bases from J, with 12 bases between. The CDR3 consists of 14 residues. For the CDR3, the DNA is TGTGCCAGCAGTTACGCGGGACAGCGTTACGAGCAGTACTTC. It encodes CASSYAGQRYEQYF.

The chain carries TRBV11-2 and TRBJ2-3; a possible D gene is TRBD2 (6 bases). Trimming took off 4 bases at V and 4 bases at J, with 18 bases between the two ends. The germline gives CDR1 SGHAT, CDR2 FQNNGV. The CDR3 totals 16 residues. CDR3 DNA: TGTGCCAGCAGCTCCTCGGGGTGGGGGGATGCAGATACGCAGTATTTT. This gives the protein CASSSSGWGDADTQYF.

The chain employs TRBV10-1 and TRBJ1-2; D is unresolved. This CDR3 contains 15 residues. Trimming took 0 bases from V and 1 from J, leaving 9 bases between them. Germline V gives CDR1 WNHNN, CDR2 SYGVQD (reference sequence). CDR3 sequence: CASSESFQVNYGYTF. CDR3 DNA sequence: TGCGCCAGCAGTGAGTCGTTTCAGGTTAACTATGGCTACACCTTC.

The CDR3 sequence: CASSLVLGRGKDEQYF. For the CDR3, the DNA is TGTGCCAGCAGCTTAGTATTAGGGCGGGGGAAAGACGAGCAGTACTTC. This chain connects TRBV7-2 to TRBJ2-5; 7 nucleotides align to TRBD2. The closer fit of TRBJ2-7 to the DNA end suggests the J call may be wrong. The V gene's germline CDR1 is SGHTA and CDR2 FQGNSA. The CDR3 extends over 16 amino acids.

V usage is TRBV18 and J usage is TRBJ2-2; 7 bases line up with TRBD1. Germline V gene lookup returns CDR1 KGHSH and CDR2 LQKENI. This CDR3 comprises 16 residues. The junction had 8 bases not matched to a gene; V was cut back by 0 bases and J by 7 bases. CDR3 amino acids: CASSPPAGGVIGELFF. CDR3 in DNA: TGTGCCAGCTCACCACCGGCAGGGGGAGTGATCGGGGAGCTGTTTTTT.